The subject of this entry is one T cell receptor (beta chain). Its antigen is unknown. CD45RO/CCR7/CD25/CD127/CD95/CD27 separated CD4+ naive, central memory, regulatory and stem cell-like memory cells by sorting. Reverse transcription of all isolated RNA meant that expressed TCRB transcripts were sequenced. This table comes from immunoSEQ multiplex PCR, and its TCRdb copy is limited to in-frame clones, with some not included. The sample records under 550,000 clones, more than 9.5% being singletons. The data were taken from a study of beta chain features in type 1 diabetes. Study findings and constraints: The analysis here could not establish whether HLA type shapes TCRB rearrangement.

The sequencing input was naive CD4+ T cells from blood. The receptor comes from a woman aged 18-29 years in good health.

Here the CDR3 reads CSVMDGGYGYTF. The CDR3 region has the DNA TGCAGCGTAATGGACGGTGGATATGGCTACACCTTC. The chain joins TRBV29-1 to TRBJ1-2; D ambiguous. The V and J ends lost 6 bases and 5 bases respectively, with 13 bases between them. Per germline, CDR1 SQVTM and CDR2 ANQGSEA. This CDR3 has 12 residues.